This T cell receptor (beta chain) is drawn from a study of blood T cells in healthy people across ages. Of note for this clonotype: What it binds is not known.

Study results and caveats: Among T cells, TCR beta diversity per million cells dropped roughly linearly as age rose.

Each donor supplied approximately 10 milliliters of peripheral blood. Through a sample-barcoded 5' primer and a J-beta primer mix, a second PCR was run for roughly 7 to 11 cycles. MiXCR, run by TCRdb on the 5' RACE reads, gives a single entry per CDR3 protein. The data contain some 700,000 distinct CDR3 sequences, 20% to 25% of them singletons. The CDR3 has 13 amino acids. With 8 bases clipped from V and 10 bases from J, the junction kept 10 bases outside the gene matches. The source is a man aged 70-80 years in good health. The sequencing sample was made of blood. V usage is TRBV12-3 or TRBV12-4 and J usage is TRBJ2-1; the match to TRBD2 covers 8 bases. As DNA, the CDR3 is TGTGCCAGCCTAGCGGGCCGCTTAGGGGAGCAGTTCTTC. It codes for CASLAGRLGEQFF.